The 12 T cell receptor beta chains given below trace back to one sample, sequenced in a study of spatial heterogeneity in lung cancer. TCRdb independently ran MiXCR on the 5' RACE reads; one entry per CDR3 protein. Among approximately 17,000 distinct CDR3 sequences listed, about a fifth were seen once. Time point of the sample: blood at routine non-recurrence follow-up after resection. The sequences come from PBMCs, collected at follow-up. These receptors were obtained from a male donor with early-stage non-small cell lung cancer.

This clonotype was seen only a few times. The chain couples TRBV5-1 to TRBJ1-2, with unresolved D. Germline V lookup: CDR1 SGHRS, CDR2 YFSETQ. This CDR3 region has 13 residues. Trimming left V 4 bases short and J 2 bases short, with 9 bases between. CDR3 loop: CASSDDGNYGYTF. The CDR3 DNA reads TGCGCCAGCAGCGACGACGGAAACTATGGCTACACCTTC.

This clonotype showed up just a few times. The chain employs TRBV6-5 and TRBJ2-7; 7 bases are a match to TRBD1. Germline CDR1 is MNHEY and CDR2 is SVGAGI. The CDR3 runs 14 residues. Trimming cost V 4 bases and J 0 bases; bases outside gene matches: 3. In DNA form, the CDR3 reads TGTGCCAGCAGTTCCCGGGACAGCTCCTACGAGCAGTACTTC. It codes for CASSSRDSSYEQYF.

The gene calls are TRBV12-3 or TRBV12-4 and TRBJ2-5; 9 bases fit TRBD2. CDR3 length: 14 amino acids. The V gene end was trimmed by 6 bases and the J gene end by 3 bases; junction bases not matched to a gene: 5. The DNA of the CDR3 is TGTGCCAGCAGATATAGCGGGGGTGAAGAGACCCAGTACTTC. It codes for CASRYSGGEETQYF.

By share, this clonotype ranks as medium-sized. CDR3 in amino acids: CASSLVGAKNIQYF. The CDR3, as DNA: TGTGCCAGCAGCTTAGTAGGAGCCAAAAACATTCAGTACTTC. V and J are TRBV13 and TRBJ2-4; D remains ambiguous. Germline V gene sequence: CDR1 PRHDT, CDR2 FYEKMQ (reference sequence). The V and J ends lost 1 base and 0 bases respectively, with 4 bases between them. CDR3 length: 14 residues.

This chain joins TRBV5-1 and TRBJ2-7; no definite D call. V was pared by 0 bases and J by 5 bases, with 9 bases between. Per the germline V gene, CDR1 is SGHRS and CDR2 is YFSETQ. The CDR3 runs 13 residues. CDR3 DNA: TGCGCCAGCAGCTTGGAGCCCCCCAACGAGCAGTACTTC. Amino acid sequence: CASSLEPPNEQYF.

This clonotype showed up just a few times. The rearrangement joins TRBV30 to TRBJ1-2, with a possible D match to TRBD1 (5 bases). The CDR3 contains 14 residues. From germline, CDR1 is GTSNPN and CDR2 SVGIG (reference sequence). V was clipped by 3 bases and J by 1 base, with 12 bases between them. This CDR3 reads CAWREGPNNYGYTF. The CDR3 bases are TGTGCCTGGAGAGAGGGACCAAATAACTATGGCTACACCTTC.

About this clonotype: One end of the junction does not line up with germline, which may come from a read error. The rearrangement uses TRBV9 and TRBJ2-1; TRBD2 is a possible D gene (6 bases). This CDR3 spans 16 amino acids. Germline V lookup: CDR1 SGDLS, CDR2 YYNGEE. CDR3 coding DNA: TGTGCCAGCATCGTAGAGCCGACGGGGGCCTACAATGAGCAGTTCTTC. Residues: CASIVEPTGAYNEQFF.

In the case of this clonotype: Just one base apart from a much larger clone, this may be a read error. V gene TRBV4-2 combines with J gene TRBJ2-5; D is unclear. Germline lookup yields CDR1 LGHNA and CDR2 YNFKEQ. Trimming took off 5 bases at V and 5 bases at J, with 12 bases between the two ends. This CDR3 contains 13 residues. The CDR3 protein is CASSWAPGETQYF. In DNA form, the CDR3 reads TGTGCCAGCAGCTGGGCCCCCGGGGAGACCCAGTACTTC.

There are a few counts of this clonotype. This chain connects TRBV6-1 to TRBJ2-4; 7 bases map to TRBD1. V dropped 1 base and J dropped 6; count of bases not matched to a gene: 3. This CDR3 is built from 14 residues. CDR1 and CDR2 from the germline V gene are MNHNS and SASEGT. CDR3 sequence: CASSEGAGGNIQYF. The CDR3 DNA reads TGTGCCAGCAGTGAAGGGGCAGGGGGAAACATTCAGTACTTC.

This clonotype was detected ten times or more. CDR3 sequence: CASSLTPRQPQHF. As DNA, the CDR3 is TGTGCCAGCAGCTTAACTCCCAGGCAGCCCCAGCATTTT. The J gene is TRBJ1-5, the V gene TRBV7-3, with D unclear. The V gene lost 0 bases and the J gene lost 7 bases, with 7 bases spanning the gap. This CDR3 has 13 residues. Per the germline V gene, CDR1 is SGHTA and CDR2 is FQGTGA.

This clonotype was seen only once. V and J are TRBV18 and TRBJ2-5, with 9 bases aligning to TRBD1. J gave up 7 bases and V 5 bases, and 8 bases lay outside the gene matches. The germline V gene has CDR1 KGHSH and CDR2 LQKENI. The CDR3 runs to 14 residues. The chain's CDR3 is CASSTGQGSGTQYF. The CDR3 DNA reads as TGTGCCAGCTCAACGGGACAGGGTTCGGGGACCCAGTACTTC.

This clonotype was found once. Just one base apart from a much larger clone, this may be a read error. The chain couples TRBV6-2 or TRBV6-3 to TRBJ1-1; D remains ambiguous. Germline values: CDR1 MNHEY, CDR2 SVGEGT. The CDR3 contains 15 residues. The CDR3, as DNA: TGTGCCGGCAGTTACTTCGGTGTGGCGAACACTGAAGCTTTCTTT. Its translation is CAGSYFGVANTEAFF.